This TCR beta chain was observed in a study of identical twins. Findings of the study overall: Models, which agreed with sharing between unrelated individuals, nonetheless underestimated the out-of-frame TCR alpha sharing seen in monozygotic twins.

Of note for this clonotype: The antigen remains unidentified.

The germline V gene has CDR1 DFQATT and CDR2 SNEGSKA (reference sequence). V lost 2 bases and J lost 4, with 8 bases in between. The length of the CDR3 is 13 residues. TCRdb independently ran MiXCR on the 5' RACE reads; one entry per CDR3 protein. This sample has around 530,000 distinct CDR3 sequences, with approximately 14% found just once. In addition, the sample was reused for a study of yellow fever vaccine responses in identical twins.

Input material: CD4+ T cells sorted from blood. This sequence joins TRBV20-1 and TRBJ2-2; no clear D. The sequence derives from a woman between 18 and 29 years old in good health. The CDR3, as DNA: TGCAGTGCTAGAAGACCTATCACCGGGGAGCTGTTTTTT. Translation: CSARRPITGELFF.